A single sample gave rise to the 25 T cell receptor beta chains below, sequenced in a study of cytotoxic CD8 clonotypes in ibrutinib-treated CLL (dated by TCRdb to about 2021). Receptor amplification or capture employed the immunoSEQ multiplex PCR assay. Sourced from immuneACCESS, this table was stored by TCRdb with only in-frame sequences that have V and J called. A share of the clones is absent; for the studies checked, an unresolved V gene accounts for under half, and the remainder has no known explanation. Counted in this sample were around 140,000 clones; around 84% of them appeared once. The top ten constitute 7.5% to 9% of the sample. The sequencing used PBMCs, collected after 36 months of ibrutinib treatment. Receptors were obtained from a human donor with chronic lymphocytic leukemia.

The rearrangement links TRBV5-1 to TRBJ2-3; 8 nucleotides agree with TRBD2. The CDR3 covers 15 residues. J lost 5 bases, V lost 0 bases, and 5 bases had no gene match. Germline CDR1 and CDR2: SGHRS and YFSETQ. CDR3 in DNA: TGCGCCAGCAGCTTGGCACCTAGCGGGCAAGATACGCAGTATTTT. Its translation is CASSLAPSGQDTQYF.

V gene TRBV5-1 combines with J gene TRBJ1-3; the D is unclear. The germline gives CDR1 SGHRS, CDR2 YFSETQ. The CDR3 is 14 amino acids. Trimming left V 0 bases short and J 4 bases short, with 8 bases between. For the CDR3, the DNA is TGCGCCAGCAGCTTGGGGCCCAACGGAAACACCATATATTTT. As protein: CASSLGPNGNTIYF.

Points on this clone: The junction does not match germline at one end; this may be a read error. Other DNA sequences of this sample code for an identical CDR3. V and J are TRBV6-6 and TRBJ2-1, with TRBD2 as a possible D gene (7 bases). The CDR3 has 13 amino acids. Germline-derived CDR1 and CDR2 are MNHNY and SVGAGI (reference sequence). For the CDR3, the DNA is TGTGCCACCACGGGGGGCGGCTACAATGAACAGTTCTTC. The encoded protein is CATTGGGYNEQFF.

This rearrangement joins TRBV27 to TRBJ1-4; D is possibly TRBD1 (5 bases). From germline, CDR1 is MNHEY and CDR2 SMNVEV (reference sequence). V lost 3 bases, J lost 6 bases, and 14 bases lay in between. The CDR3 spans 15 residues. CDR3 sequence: CASSLAGFGDEKLFF. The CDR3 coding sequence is TGTGCCAGCAGTTTGGCAGGGTTTGGGGATGAAAAACTGTTTTTT. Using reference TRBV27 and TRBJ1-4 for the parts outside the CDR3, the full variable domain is EAQVTQNPRYLITVTGKKLTVTCSQNMNHEYMSWYRQDPGLGLRQIYYSMNVEVTDKGDVPEGYKVSRKEKRNFPLILESPSPNQTSLYFCASSLAGFGDEKLFFGSGTQLSVL.

The CDR3 DNA reads as TGTGCCAGCAGCTTGGACGGGGCATACGGGGAGCAGTACTTC. Translation gives CASSLDGAYGEQYF. V usage is TRBV5-4 and J usage is TRBJ2-7; possibly TRBD1 or TRBD2 for D (5 bases each). Germline-derived CDR1 and CDR2 are SGHNT and YYREEE (reference sequence). V shed 0 bases and J shed 7 bases, with 14 bases lying between them. The CDR3 extends over 14 amino acids.

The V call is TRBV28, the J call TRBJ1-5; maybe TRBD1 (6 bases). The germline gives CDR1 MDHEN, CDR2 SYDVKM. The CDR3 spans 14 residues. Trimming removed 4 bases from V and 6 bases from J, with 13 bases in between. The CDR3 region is CASSSHRDGQPQHF. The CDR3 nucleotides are TGTGCCAGCAGTTCTCACAGGGACGGTCAGCCCCAGCATTTT.

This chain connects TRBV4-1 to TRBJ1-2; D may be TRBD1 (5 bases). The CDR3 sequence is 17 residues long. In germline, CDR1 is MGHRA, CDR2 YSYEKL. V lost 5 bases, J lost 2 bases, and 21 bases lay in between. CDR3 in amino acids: CASSVPPAGAPNYGYTF. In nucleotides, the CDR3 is TGCGCCAGCAGCGTTCCCCCGGCCGGGGCCCCAAACTATGGCTACACCTTC.

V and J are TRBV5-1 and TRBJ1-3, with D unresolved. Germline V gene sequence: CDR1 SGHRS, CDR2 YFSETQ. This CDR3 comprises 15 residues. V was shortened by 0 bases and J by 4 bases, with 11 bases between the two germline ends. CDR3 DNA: TGCGCCAGCAGCTTGGTCGGGTCAACGGGAAACACCATATATTTT. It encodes CASSLVGSTGNTIYF.

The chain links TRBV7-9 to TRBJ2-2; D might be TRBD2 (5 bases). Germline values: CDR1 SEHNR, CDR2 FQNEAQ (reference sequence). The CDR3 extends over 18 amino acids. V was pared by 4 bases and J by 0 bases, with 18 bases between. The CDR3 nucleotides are TGTGCCAGCAGCTCGGGAATTCCGGAACCAACGAACACCGGGGAGCTGTTTTTT. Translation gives CASSSGIPEPTNTGELFF.

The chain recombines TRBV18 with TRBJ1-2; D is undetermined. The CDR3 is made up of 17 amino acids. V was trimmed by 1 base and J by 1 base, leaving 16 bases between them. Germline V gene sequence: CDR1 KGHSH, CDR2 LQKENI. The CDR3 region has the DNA TGTGCCAGCTCACCACTTCCCTTAGTCCAGAATAACTATGGCTACACCTTC. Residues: CASSPLPLVQNNYGYTF.

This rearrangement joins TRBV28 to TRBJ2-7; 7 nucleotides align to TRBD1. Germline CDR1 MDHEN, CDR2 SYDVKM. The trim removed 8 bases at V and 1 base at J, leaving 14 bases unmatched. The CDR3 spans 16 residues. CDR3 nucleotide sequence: TGTGCCAGCTACTCCGAGTTACAGGGGTCTTCCTACGAGCAGTACTTC. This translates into CASYSELQGSSYEQYF.

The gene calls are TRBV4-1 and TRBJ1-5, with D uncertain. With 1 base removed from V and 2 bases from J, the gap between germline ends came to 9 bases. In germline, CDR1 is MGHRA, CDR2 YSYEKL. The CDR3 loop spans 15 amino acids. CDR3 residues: CASSQASWGNQPQHF. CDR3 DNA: TGCGCCAGCAGCCAAGCTTCCTGGGGCAATCAGCCCCAGCATTTT.

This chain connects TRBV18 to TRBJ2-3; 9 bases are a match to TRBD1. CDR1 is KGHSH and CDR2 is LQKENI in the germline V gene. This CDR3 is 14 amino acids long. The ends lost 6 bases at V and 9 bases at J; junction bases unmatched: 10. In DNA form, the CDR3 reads TGTGCCAGCTCTGGGACAGGGCGGACCTTAACGCAGTATTTT. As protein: CASSGTGRTLTQYF.

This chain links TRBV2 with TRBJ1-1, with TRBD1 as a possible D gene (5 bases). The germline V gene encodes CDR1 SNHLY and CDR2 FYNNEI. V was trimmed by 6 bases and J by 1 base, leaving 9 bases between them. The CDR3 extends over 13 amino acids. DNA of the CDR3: TGTGCCAGCAGGGAGGGGCGGAACACTGAAGCTTTCTTT. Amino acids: CASREGRNTEAFF.

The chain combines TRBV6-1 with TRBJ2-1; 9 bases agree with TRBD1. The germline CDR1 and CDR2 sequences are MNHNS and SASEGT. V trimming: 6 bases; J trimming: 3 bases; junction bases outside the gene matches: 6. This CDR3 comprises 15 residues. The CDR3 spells CASSEPGQGYNEQFF. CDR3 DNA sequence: TGTGCCAGCAGCGAGCCGGGACAGGGCTACAATGAGCAGTTCTTC.

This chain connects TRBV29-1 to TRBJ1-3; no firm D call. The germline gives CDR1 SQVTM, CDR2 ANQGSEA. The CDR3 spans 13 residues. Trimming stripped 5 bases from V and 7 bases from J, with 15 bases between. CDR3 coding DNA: TGCAGCGTTTCGGGCCAGAGCGGGAACACCATATATTTT. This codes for CSVSGQSGNTIYF. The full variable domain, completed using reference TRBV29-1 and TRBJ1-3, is SAVISQKPSRDICQRGTSLTIQCQVDSQVTMMFWYRQQPGQSLTLIATANQGSEATYESGFVIDKFPISRPNLTFSTLTVSNMSPEDSSIYLCSVSGQSGNTIYFGEGSWLTVV.

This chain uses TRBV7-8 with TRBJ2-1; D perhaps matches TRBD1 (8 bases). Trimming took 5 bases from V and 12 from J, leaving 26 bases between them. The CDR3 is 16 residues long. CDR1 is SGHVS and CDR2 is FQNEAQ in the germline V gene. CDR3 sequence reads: CASSPRDRPRSGGQFF. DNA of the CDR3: TGTGCCAGCAGCCCCCGGGACAGGCCTCGTTCGGGAGGGCAGTTCTTC. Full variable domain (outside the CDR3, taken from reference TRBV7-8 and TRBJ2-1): GAGVSQSPRYKVAKRGQDVALRCDPISGHVSLFWYQQALGQGPEFLTYFQNEAQLDKSGLPSDRFFAERPEGSVSTLKIQRTQQEDSAVYLCASSPRDRPRSGGQFFGPGTRLTVL.

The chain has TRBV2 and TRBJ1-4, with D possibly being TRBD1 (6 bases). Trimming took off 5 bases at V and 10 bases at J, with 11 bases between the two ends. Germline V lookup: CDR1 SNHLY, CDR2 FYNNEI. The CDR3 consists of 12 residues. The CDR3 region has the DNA TGTGCCAGCAGTCTTGCACAGGGAAAACTGTTTTTT. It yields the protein CASSLAQGKLFF.

CDR3 in DNA: TGCGCCAGCAGCCAAGATCCGAACGGTTTCATGAACACTGAAGCTTTCTTT. Amino acids: CASSQDPNGFMNTEAFF. The chain recombines TRBV4-1 with TRBJ1-1; D remains ambiguous. Trimming stripped 0 bases from V and 0 bases from J, with 14 bases between. The CDR3 spans 17 residues. From germline, CDR1 is MGHRA and CDR2 YSYEKL.

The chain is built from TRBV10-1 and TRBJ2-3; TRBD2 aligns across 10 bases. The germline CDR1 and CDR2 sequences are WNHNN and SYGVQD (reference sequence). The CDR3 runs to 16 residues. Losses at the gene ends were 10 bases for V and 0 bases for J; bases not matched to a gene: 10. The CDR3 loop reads CATSRASGGSTDTQYF. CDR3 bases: TGCGCCACGTCGAGGGCTAGCGGGGGTAGCACAGATACGCAGTATTTT.

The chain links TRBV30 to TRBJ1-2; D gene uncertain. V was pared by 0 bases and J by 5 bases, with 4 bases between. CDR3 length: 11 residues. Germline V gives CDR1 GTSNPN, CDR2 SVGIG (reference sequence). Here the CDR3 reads CAWSVGYGYTF. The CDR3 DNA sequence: TGTGCCTGGAGTGTAGGATATGGCTACACCTTC.

The CDR3 here is CASSSQGTAYNSPLHF. The CDR3 DNA sequence: TGTGCCAGCAGCTCACAGGGTACCGCCTATAATTCACCCCTCCACTTT. The chain couples TRBV27 to TRBJ1-6; maybe TRBD1 (6 bases). Germline-derived CDR1 and CDR2 are MNHEY and SMNVEV (reference sequence). The CDR3 has 16 residues. Trimming removed 6 bases at V and 2 bases at J, with 14 bases between.

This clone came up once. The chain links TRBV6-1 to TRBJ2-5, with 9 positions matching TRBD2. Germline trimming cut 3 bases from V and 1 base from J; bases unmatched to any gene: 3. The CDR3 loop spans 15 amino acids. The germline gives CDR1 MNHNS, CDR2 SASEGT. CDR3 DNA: TGTGCCAGCAGTGATCGGCGGGGGGGCCAAGAGACCCAGTACTTC. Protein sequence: CASSDRRGGQETQYF.

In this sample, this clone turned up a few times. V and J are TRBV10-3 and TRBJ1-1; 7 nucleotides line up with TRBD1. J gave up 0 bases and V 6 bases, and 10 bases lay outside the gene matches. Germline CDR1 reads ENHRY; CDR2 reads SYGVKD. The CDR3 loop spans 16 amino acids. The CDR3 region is CAISGGTDIMNTEAFF. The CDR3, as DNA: TGTGCCATCAGCGGTGGGACAGATATCATGAACACTGAAGCTTTCTTT.

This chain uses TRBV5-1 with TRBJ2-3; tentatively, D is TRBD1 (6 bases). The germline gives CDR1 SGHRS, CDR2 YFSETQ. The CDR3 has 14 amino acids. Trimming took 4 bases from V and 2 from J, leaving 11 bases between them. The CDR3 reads CASSQDSYTDTQYF. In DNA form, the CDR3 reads TGCGCCAGCAGCCAGGACAGCTACACAGATACGCAGTATTTT.